This TCR beta chain is drawn from a study of vaccination and CD4 T cells after COVID-19. For this clonotype: The antigen remains unidentified.

With the Oncomine TCR Beta short-read assay, DNA from cultured CD4+ T cells was sequenced. It was cultured CD4+ T cells from which genomic DNA was extracted. Via MiXCR, TCRdb re-called the PCR reads, giving one row per CDR3 protein. The sample has over 4,500 distinct CDR3 sequences, less than 30% seen once. Documented treatment: roughly 11-day PBMC culture with coronavirus spike peptide pools or control peptides (ViraFEST assay). Peptide pool stimulation in ViraFEST expanded antigen-specific T cells, whose TCRs were then sequenced. The CDR3 extends over 10 amino acids. The germline gives CDR1 SNHLY, CDR2 FYNNEI. V lost 10 bases, J lost 6 bases, and 9 bases lay in between.

This clonotype originated in a human donor who had recovered from COVID-19. This sequence joins TRBV2 and TRBJ1-1; the D gene is possibly TRBD1 (5 bases). Sample: CD4+ T cells from blood, cultured in vitro, taken after SARS-CoV-2 vaccination. CDR3 DNA: TGTGCCACCGAGGGGTCTGAAGCTTTCTTT. Its protein is CATEGSEAFF.